This TCR beta chain was profiled in a study of identical twins. Whole-study findings and limits: Cross-sectional statistics underpinned the conclusions; the same donors were not followed. In zero-insertion analyses, partial confounding could arise from invariant MAIT and iNKT cells.

This CDR3 is built from 15 residues. V was clipped by 3 bases and J by 1 base; unmatched bases: 3. From germline, CDR1 is MNHEY and CDR2 SMNVEV (reference sequence). This clonotype occurred many times. The antigen is undetermined. MiXCR, applied by TCRdb to the 5' RACE reads, yields one record per CDR3 protein. The sample gives a few hundred thousand distinct CDR3 sequences, 9.5% to 10% of which show up once; under 3% is in the top ten. This sample was shared with a second study, whose subject was yellow fever vaccine responses in identical twins.

The gene calls are TRBV27 and TRBJ2-3; TRBD2 aligns across 8 bases. This clonotype originated in a woman under 30 in good health. Sequences were obtained from PBMCs. The CDR3 DNA follows: TGTGCCAGCAGTTTCCTCGGGAGGGGCACAGATACGCAGTATTTT. It is translated as CASSFLGRGTDTQYF.